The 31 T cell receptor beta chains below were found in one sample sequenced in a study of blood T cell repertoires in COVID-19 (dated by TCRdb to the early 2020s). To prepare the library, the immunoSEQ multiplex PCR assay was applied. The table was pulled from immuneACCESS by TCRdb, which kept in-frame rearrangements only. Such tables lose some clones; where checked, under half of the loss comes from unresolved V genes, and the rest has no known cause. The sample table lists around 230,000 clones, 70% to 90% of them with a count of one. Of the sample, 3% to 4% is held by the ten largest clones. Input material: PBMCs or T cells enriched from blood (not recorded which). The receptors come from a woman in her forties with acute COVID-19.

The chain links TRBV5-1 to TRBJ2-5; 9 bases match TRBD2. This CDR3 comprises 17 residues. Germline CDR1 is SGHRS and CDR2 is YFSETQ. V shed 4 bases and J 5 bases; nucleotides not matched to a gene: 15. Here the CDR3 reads CASSPISGGRAGETQYF. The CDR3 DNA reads TGCGCCAGCAGCCCAATTTCTGGCGGGAGGGCCGGGGAGACCCAGTACTTC.

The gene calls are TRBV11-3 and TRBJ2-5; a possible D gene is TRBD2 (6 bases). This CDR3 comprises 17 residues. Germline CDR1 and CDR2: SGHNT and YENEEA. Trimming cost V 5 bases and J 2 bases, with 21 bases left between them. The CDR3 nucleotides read TGTGCCAGCAGCAAGGCCGTCGGGGGATCCCGGCAAGAGACCCAGTACTTC. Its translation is CASSKAVGGSRQETQYF.

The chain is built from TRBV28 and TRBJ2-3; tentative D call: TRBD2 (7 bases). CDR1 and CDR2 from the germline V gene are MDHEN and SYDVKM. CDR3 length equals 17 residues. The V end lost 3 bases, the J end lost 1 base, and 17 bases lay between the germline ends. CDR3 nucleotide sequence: TGTGCCAGCAGTTTCCTGACGGGGGGCGAGGGCACAGATACGCAGTATTTT. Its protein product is CASSFLTGGEGTDTQYF.

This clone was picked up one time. CDR3 DNA sequence: TGCAGCGCGATAGCGGCTTTTTACAATGAGCAGTTCTTC. It yields the protein CSAIAAFYNEQFF. The chain is built from TRBV29-1 and TRBJ2-1; weak D call: TRBD2 (6 bases). The CDR3 loop spans 13 amino acids. The V end lost 7 bases, the J end lost 4 bases, and 14 bases lay between the germline ends. CDR1 SQVTM and CDR2 ANQGSEA come from the germline V gene.

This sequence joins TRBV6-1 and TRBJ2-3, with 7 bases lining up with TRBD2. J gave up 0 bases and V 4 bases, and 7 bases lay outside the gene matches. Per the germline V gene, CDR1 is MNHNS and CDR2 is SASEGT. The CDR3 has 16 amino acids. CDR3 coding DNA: TGTGCCAGCAGTGGGGCTAGCGGCGCTAGCACAGATACGCAGTATTTT. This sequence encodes CASSGASGASTDTQYF.

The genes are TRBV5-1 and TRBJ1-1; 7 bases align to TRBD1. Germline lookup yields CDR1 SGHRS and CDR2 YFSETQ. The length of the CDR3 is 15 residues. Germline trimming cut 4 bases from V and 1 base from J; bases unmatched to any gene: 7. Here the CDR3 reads CASSPNRGWNTEAFF. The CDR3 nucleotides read TGCGCCAGCAGCCCCAACAGGGGATGGAACACTGAAGCTTTCTTT.

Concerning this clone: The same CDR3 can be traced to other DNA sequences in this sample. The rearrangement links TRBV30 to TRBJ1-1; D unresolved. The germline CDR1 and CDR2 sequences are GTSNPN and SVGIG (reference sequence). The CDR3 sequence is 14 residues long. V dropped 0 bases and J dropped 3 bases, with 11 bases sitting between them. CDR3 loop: CAWSVPPRDTEAFF. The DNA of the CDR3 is TGTGCCTGGAGTGTTCCGCCGAGGGACACTGAAGCTTTCTTT.

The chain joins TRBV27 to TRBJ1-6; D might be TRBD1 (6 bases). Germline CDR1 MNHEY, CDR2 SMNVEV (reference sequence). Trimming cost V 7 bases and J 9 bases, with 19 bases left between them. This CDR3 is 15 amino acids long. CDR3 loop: CASKVGAASGSPLHF. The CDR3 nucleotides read TGTGCCAGCAAGGTGGGGGCCGCCTCTGGTTCACCCCTCCACTTT.

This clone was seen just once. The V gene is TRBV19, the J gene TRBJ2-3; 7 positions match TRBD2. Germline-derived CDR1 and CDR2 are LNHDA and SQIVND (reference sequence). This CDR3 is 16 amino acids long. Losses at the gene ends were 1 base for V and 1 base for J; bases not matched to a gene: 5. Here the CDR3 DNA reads TGTGCCAGTAGTATAGGGGAGGCGGGAGGCACAGATACGCAGTATTTT. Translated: CASSIGEAGGTDTQYF.

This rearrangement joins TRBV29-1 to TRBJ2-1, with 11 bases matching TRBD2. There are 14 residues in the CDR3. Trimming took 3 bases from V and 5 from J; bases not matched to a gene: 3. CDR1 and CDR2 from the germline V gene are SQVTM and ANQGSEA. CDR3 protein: CSVERLAGNNEQFF. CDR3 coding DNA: TGCAGCGTTGAGCGACTAGCGGGAAACAATGAGCAGTTCTTC.

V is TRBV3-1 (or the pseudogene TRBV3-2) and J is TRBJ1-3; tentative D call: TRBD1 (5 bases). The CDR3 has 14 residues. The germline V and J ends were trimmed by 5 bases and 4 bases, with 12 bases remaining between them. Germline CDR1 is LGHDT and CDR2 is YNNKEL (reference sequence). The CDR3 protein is CASSFRVSGNTIYF. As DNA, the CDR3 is TGTGCCAGCAGCTTCAGGGTCAGCGGAAACACCATATATTTT.

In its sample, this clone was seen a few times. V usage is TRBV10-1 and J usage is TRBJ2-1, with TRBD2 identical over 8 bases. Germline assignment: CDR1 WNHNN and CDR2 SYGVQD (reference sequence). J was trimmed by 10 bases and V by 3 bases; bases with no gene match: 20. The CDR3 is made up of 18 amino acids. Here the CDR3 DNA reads TGCGCCAGCAGTGAAGGAGAGATTAGCGGGACGGCCCTAGGGGAGCAGTTCTTC. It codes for CASSEGEISGTALGEQFF.

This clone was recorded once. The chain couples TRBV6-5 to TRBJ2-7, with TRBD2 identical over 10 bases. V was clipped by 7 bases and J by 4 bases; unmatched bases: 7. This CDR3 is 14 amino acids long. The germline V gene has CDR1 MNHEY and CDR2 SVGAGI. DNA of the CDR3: TGTGCCAGCACCGATAGCGGGAGGAGTTACGAGCAGTACTTC. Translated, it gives CASTDSGRSYEQYF.

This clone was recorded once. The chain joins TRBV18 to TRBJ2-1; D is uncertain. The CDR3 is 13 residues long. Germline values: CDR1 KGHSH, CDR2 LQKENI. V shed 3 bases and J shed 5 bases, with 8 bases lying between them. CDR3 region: CASSPPNNNEQFF. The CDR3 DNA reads TGTGCCAGCTCACCCCCGAACAACAATGAGCAGTTCTTC.

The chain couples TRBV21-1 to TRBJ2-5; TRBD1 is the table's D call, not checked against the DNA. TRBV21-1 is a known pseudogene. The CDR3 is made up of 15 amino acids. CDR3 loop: CASSKGERQQETQYF. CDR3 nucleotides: TGTGCCAGCAGCAAAGGAGAAAGACAGCAAGAGACCCAGTACTTC.

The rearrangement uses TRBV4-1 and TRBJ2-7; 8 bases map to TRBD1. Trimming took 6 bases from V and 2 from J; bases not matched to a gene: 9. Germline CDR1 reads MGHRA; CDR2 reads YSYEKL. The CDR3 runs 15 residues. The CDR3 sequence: CASRSTGVPPYEQYF. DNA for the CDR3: TGCGCCAGCAGATCGACAGGGGTCCCTCCCTACGAGCAGTACTTC.

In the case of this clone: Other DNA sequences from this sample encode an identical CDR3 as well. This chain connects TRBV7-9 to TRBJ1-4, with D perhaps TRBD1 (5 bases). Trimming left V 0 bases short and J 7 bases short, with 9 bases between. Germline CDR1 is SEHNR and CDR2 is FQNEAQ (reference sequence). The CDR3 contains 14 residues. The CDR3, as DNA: TGTGCCAGCAGCTTAGCAGGGGCGCGTGAAAAACTGTTTTTT. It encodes CASSLAGAREKLFF.

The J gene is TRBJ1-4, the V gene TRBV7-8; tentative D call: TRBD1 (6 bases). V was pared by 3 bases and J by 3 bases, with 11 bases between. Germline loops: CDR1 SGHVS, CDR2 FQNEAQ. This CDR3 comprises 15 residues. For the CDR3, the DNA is TGTGCCAGCAGCTTCGGGGACATGGCTAATGAAAAACTGTTTTTT. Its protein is CASSFGDMANEKLFF.

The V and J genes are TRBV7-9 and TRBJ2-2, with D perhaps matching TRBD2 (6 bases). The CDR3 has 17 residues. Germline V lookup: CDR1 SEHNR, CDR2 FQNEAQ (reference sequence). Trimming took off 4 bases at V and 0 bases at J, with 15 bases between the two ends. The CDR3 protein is CASSWTGGGANTGELFF. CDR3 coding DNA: TGTGCCAGCAGCTGGACGGGTGGCGGGGCGAACACCGGGGAGCTGTTTTTT.

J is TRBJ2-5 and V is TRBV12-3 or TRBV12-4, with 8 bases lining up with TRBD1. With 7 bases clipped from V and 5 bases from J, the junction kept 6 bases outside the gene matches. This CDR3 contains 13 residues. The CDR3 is CASIARDRETQYF. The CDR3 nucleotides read TGTGCCAGCATTGCACGGGACAGGGAGACCCAGTACTTC.

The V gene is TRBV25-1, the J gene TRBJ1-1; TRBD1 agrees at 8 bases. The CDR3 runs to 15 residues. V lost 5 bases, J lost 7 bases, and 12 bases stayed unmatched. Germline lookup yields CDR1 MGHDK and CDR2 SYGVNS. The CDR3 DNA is TGTGCCAGCAGTAAACAGACAGGGGTAGTTGTTGAAGCTTTCTTT. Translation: CASSKQTGVVVEAFF. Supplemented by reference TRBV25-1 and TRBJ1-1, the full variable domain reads EADIYQTPRYLVIGTGKKITLECSQTMGHDKMYWYQQDPGMELHLIHYSYGVNSTEKGDLSSESTVSRIRTEHFPLTLESARPSHTSQYLCASSKQTGVVVEAFFGQGTRLTVV.

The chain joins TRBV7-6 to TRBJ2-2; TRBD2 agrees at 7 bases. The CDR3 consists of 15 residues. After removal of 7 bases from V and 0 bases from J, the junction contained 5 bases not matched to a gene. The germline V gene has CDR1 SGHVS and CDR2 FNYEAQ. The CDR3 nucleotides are TGTGCCAGCACCCCGCTAGCGGCGAACACCGGGGAGCTGTTTTTT. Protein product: CASTPLAANTGELFF. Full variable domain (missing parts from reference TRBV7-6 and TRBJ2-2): GAGVSQSPRYKVTKRGQDVALRCDPISGHVSLYWYRQALGQGPEFLTYFNYEAQQDKSGLPNDRFSAERPEGSISTLTIQRTEQRDSAMYRCASTPLAANTGELFFGEGSRLTVL.

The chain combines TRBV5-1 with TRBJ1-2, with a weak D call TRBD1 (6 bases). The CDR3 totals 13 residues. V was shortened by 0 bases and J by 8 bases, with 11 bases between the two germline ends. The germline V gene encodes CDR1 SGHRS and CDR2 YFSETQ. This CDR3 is CASSLAQGEGYTF. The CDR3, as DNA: TGCGCCAGCAGCTTGGCACAGGGTGAGGGCTACACCTTC.

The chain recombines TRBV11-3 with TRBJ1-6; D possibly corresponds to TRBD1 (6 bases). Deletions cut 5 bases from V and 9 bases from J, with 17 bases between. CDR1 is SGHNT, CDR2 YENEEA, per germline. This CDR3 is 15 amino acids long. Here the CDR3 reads CASSPRGRGSSPLHF. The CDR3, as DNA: TGTGCCAGCAGCCCCAGGGGACGGGGAAGTTCACCCCTCCACTTT. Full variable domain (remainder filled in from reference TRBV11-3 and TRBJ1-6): EAGVVQSPRYKIIEKKQPVAFWCNPISGHNTLYWYLQNLGQGPELLIRYENEEAVDDSQLPKDRFSAERLKGVDSTLKIQPAELGDSAVYLCASSPRGRGSSPLHFGNGTRLTVT.

The CDR3 sequence: CASSPIVTGELFF. CDR3 nucleotide sequence: TGTGCCAGCAGCCCCATTGTCACCGGGGAGCTGTTTTTT. The gene calls are TRBV7-2 and TRBJ2-2; D is undetermined. V was trimmed by 5 bases and J by 4 bases, leaving 8 bases between them. Germline-derived CDR1 and CDR2 are SGHTA and FQGNSA. The CDR3 sequence is 13 residues long.

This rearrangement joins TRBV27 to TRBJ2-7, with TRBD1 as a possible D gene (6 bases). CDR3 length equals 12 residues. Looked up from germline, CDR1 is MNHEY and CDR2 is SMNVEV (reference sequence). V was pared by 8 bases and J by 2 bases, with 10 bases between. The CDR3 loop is CASGTPAYEQYF. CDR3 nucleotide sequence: TGTGCCAGCGGGACACCCGCCTACGAGCAGTACTTC.

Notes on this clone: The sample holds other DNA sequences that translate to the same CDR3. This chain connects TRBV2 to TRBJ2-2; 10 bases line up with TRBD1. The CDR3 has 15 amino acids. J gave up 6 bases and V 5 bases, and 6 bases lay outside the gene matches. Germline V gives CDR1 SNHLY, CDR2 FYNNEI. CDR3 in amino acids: CASSPRTGGAGELFF. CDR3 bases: TGTGCCAGCAGTCCCCGGACAGGGGGAGCCGGGGAGCTGTTTTTT.

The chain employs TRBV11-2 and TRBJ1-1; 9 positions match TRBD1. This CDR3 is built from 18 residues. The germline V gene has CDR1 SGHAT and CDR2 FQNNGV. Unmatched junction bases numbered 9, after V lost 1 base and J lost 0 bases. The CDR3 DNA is TGTGCCAGCAGCTTAGCCTTGGGGACAGGGCTCTTGAACACTGAAGCTTTCTTT. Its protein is CASSLALGTGLLNTEAFF. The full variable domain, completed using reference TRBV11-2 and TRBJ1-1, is EAGVAQSPRYKIIEKRQSVAFWCNPISGHATLYWYQQILGQGPKLLIQFQNNGVVDDSQLPKDRFSAERLKGVDSTLKIQPAKLEDSAVYLCASSLALGTGLLNTEAFFGQGTRLTVV.

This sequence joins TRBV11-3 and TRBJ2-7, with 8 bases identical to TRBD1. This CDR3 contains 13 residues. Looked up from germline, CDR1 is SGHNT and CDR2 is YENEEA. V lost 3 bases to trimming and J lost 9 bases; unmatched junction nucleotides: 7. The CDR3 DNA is TGTGCCAGCAGCTTCGGGGTCGGACAGGGGCAGTACTTC. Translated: CASSFGVGQGQYF. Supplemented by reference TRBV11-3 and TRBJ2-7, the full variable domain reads EAGVVQSPRYKIIEKKQPVAFWCNPISGHNTLYWYLQNLGQGPELLIRYENEEAVDDSQLPKDRFSAERLKGVDSTLKIQPAELGDSAVYLCASSFGVGQGQYFGPGTRLTVT.

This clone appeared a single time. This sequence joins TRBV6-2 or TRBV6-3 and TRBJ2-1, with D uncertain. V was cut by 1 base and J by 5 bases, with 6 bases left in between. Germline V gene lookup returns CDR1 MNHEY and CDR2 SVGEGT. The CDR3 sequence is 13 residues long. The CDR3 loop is CASSYYSNNEQFF. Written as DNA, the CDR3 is TGTGCCAGCAGTTACTACAGTAACAATGAGCAGTTCTTC.

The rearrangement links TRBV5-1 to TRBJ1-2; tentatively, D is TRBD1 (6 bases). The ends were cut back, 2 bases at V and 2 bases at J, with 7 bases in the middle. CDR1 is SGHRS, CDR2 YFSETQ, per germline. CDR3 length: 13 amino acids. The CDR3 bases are TGCGCCAGCAGCTTTGGACAGAACTATGGCTACACCTTC. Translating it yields CASSFGQNYGYTF.